This T cell receptor (beta chain) comes out of a study of human T cells and chemical hapten exposure. Study-level information: Mostly female, the patients presented with alopecia areata, totalis or universalis. The study, taken as a whole, reports: Patch test score was positively correlated with the counts of TCRs that had expanded at PT1.

Regarding time point: patch test 1, 2 weeks after DPC sensitization. As for treatment: therapeutic diphenylcyclopropenone sensitization with weekly scalp DPC. TCRdb fed the RACE reads into MiXCR, producing one record per CDR3 protein. The sample holds around 76,000 distinct CDR3 sequences, about 12% seen once. Details on this clonotype: Its specificity is not known.

Trimming removed 0 bases from V and 2 bases from J; junction bases left unmatched: 8. Germline loops: CDR1 LGHDT, CDR2 YNNKEL (reference sequence). The CDR3 is 17 amino acids. Specimen: whole blood, collected in connection with sensitization to the hapten diphenylcyclopropenone (DPC). The chain combines TRBV3-1 with TRBJ2-5; 8 bases map to TRBD2. The TCR comes from a woman aged 55-69 years with alopecia areata. Some clones in this sample may be carry-over from other donors' samples. The CDR3 protein is CASSQDRPAGVQETQYF. CDR3 nucleotides: TGTGCCAGCAGCCAAGATCGGCCAGCGGGGGTACAAGAGACCCAGTACTTC.